This T cell receptor beta chain was identified in a study of graft-versus-host responses after intestinal transplantation (dated by TCRdb to 2020 to 2023). Describing the broader study: The transplants that recipients got were multivisceral, liver-intestinal, or isolated intestinal. Every recipient was given anti-thymocyte globulin induction, then maintenance tacrolimus and steroids for about three years. Graft-versus-host and host-versus-graft alloreactive T cell clones were tracked in the graft, circulation and bone marrow after intestinal transplantation using bulk TCR-beta CDR3 sequencing. Alloreactive clones were identified by sequencing pre-transplant mixed lymphocyte reaction products and comparing these products with unstimulated pre-transplant donor and recipient T cells. The cohort enrolled under 25 intestinal transplant recipients including one retransplant, and a few patients lacking pretransplant specimens were excluded. A peak of at least 4% donor T cells among recipient peripheral blood mononuclear cells was the definition used for donor T cell macrochimerism. Rather than being sequenced by the commercial service, samples from a few later patients were sequenced in-house on an Illumina MiSeq and processed with MiXCR.

Library method: the immunoSEQ multiplex PCR assay. For most patients, genomic DNA was isolated using the Qiagen DNeasy Blood and Tissue Kit and was shipped frozen to Adaptive Biotechnologies for TCR sequencing. For most patients, high-throughput TCR-beta CDR3 sequencing of genomic DNA was performed by Adaptive Biotechnologies. The published analysis was carried out like this. TCR sequencing data were retrieved from Adaptive's ImmunoSEQ software for around 18 patients, whereas three other patients were processed with MiXCR and VDJtools. To correct CD4 versus CD8 sorting errors, any sequence found in both subsets at a frequency ratio below 5:1 was removed. CDR3 nucleotide sequences shared between donor and recipient were removed because their origin could not be assigned. Alloreactive clones required at least 2-fold expansion over unstimulated cells and minimum CFSE-low frequency of 0.002% (template counts) or 0.001% (read counts). A clone was considered mappable if detected in the sequenced pre-transplant spleen, lymph node, or MLR CFSE-low populations of the donor or recipient. The cumulative frequency of alloreactive clones was calculated as a percentage of all sequences, weighted by copy number. TCRdb provides this immuneACCESS table in a form limited to in-frame rearrangements. Some clones are lacking; in checked studies, under half of them reflect an unresolved V gene, and why the rest are absent is not known. V and J calls and clone size are those listed in that table; D and trimming were worked out from the DNA. This sample comprises roughly 89,000 clones, 91% of them detected only once. The ten largest account for more than 0.075% of the sample.

A remark on this clone: The target of this receptor is not known. Nothing much larger sits one base from this clone, and base qualities are not available.

What this sample's time point label stands for: cells obtained before transplantation from donor or recipient. CD3+CD4+ and CD3+CD8+ populations were FACS-sorted from unstimulated pre-transplant donor and recipient cells taken from spleen or lymph nodes. The investigation overall reported the following: GvH clones were detected in recipient bone marrow, and some appeared earlier in ileal mucosa or blood, consistent with an intestinal mucosal origin. Early after transplant, declines in HvG clones were associated with peak levels of circulating GvH clones. Patients with donor T cell macrochimerism had high GvH to HvG T cell clonal ratios in their allografts. Conclusions were limited by the relatively low number and heterogeneity of intestinal transplant patients.

Sequencing used unstimulated CD4+ T cells sorted from spleen or lymph node cells, obtained before intestinal transplant. The sequence came from a human donor who received an intestinal transplant.

In nucleotides, the sequence is TGCGCCAGCAGCCAAGGGCAGTTCTATGGCTACACCTTC. Translated, this gives CASSQGQFYGYTF. Rearrangement joined TRBV4-3 to TRBJ1-2; the D gene identity is not certain. The V and J ends are trimmed by 1 base and 4 bases, leaving 7 bases between them. The CDR3 has 13 amino acids, counting the end cysteine and phenylalanine. The entry retains the CDR3 DNA only, 39 bases that are in frame from base 1. The germline V gene sets CDR1 to LGHNA and CDR2 to YSLEER.